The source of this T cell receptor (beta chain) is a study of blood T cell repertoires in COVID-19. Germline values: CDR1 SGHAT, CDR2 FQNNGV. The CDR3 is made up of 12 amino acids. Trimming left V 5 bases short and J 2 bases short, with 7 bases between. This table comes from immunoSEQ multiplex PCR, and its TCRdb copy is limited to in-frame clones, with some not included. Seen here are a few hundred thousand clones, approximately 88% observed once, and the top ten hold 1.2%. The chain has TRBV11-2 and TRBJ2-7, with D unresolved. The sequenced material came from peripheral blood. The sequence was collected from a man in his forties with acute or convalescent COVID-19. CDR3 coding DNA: TGTGCCAGCAGCCGCGCCGCCTACGAGCAGTACTTC. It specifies CASSRAAYEQYF.